The next 8 T cell receptor beta chains were all read from a single sample in a study of T cells in Graves' hyperthyroidism and ophthalmopathy. RNA transcripts provided the source from which TCR beta CDR3 regions were amplified. HTBI primers were the set used in a first-round RT-PCR of the TCR CDR3. MiXCR, run by TCRdb on the multiplex PCR reads, gives a single entry per CDR3 protein. The table includes 210,000 or so distinct CDR3 sequences, approximately 17% detected once. Sequenced sample: blood. The receptors were sampled from a man aged 45-65 years with Graves' hyperthyroidism.

This clonotype has a count of ten or more. This chain uses TRBV6-9 with TRBJ2-1; TRBD2 matches 10 bases. The germline CDR1 and CDR2 sequences are MNHGY and SVAAGI. CDR3 size: 17 residues. After removal of 10 bases from V and 8 bases from J, the junction contained 20 bases not matched to a gene. The CDR3 DNA reads TGTGCCACCCTGGGGCTAGCGGGAGCTAATAAATACGATGAGCAGTTCTTC. Its protein is CATLGLAGANKYDEQFF.

This clonotype was seen repeatedly, ten times or more. For the CDR3, the DNA is TGCAGCGTTGATCCGGGAGGCACAGATACGCAGTATTTT. Translating it yields CSVDPGGTDTQYF. The chain uses TRBV29-1 and TRBJ2-3; D is perhaps TRBD2 (6 bases). This CDR3 is built from 13 residues. Per germline, CDR1 SQVTM and CDR2 ANQGSEA. V lost 3 bases to trimming and J lost 1 base, with 8 bases between them.

This clonotype was seen many times. The chain combines TRBV3-1 with TRBJ2-5; D unclear. This CDR3 contains 12 residues. From germline, CDR1 is LGHDT and CDR2 YNNKEL (reference sequence). V lost 1 base, J lost 13 bases, and 13 bases lay in between. CDR3 sequence: CASSQVENFLYF. DNA of the CDR3: TGTGCCAGCAGCCAAGTAGAGAATTTTCTGTACTTC.

This clonotype was seen at least ten times. The V call is TRBV7-2, the J call TRBJ2-3; maybe TRBD2 (6 bases). The V and J ends lost 1 base and 2 bases respectively, with 13 bases between them. The CDR3 has 16 residues. Germline V gives CDR1 SGHTA, CDR2 FQGNSA. DNA of the CDR3: TGTGCCAGCAGCTTAGGGGGACTCCCATTCACAGATACGCAGTATTTT. Translating gives CASSLGGLPFTDTQYF.

V and J are TRBV7-8 and TRBJ2-7; weak D call: TRBD1 (5 bases). This CDR3 spans 15 amino acids. Germline loops: CDR1 SGHVS, CDR2 FQNEAQ. Trimming cost V 4 bases and J 2 bases, with 15 bases left between them. In nucleotides, the CDR3 is TGTGCCAGCAGCTCTCAAGGGGCAGGAGCCTACGAGCAGTACTTC. Its translation is CASSSQGAGAYEQYF.

This clonotype was counted between two and nine times. The rearrangement links TRBV6-1 to TRBJ2-6, with a weak D call TRBD2 (6 bases). CDR3 length: 14 amino acids. Germline lookup yields CDR1 MNHNS and CDR2 SASEGT. Trimming left V 10 bases short and J 1 base short, with 11 bases between. CDR3 residues: CATQGGSGANVLTF. CDR3 bases: TGTGCCACCCAAGGAGGGTCTGGGGCCAACGTCCTGACTTTC.

This clonotype was counted between two and nine times. The gene calls are TRBV24-1 and TRBJ2-2, with 11 bases fitting TRBD2. The CDR3 consists of 16 residues. Germline assignment: CDR1 KGHDR and CDR2 SFDVKD. The V and J ends lost 1 base and 4 bases, in that order; junction bases with no gene match: 1. The CDR3 coding sequence is TGTGCCACCAGTGATTTAACTAGCGGGAGCACCGGGGAGCTGTTTTTT. It yields the protein CATSDLTSGSTGELFF.

In this sample, this clonotype turned up many times. J is TRBJ2-2 and V is TRBV30; no clear D. The CDR3 loop spans 11 amino acids. CDR1 and CDR2 (germline): GTSNPN, SVGIG (reference sequence). V lost 5 bases and J lost 2, with 3 bases in between. CDR3 in DNA: TGTGCCTGGGGTAACACCGGGGAGCTGTTTTTT. This gives the protein CAWGNTGELFF.